This T cell receptor beta chain was documented in a study of vaccination effects on CD4 cells after COVID-19 (dated by TCRdb to the early 2020s). Some background on the complete study: Post-vaccine samples across the study were collected a median of 72 days after the second dose, with a range of 14 to 241. In the study, cultures from other donors were sequenced using the Oncomine TCR Beta short-read assay on an Illumina iSeq 100. Altogether, about 10 COVID-19 convalescent patients and several SARS-CoV-2-naive healthy vaccine recipients made up the full study. SARS-CoV-2 spike-specific CD4+ TCR repertoires were compared before and after mRNA vaccination in COVID-19 convalescent patients and in infection-naive vaccine recipients. The full study reports these points: Limitations of the study were the small number of convalescent patients and the absence of early post-infection timepoints. In healthy vaccine recipients, vaccine-induced clones were almost all SARS-CoV-2 mono-reactive, with only 1 of 255 cross-reactive with common cold coronaviruses. Marked clonal contraction was observed in both infection-induced and vaccine-induced clones at late post-vaccination timepoints, consistent with waning T cell responses.

Regarding this clone: Its antigen specificity is not known. The record has no base qualities; no much larger clone is one base away.

In the ViraFEST assay, PBMC were stimulated with viral peptide pools, and TCR sequencing was then used to find antigen-specific CD4+ T cell clonotypes based on their expansion. After less than 13 days of culture, CD4+ T cells were isolated with the EasySep CD4+ T cell isolation kit. Each participant received two doses of an mRNA SARS-CoV-2 vaccine, either BNT162b2 or mRNA-1273. None of the healthy vaccine recipients had a prior SARS-CoV-2 infection, which was confirmed by nucleocapsid antibody tests that came back negative both before and after vaccination. Each well held 1.5 million to 2.5 million PBMC cultured in IMDM containing about 5.5% human AB serum, 8.5 to 10 IU/ml IL-2 and gentamicin, along with 10 ug/ml peptides. On days 3 and 7, half of the culture medium was replaced with fresh IL-2-containing medium. Unless otherwise noted, each peptide stimulation condition was cultured in triplicate wells. PBMC were separated from whole blood using Ficoll-Paque Plus gradient centrifugation and were then either cryopreserved at -140C or used fresh. The spike proteins of SARS-CoV-2 and of the common cold coronaviruses HCoV-NL63, HCoV-OC43 and HCoV-229E were spanned by overlapping peptide pools. The QIAamp micro DNA kit was used to extract genomic DNA from the cultured CD4+ T cells.

The library was produced with the immunoSEQ multiplex PCR assay. TCR beta CDR3 sequencing was performed on DNA from the cultured, isolated CD4+ T cells. The original methods were these. The analysis removed non-productive TCR sequences, trimmed reads to the CDR3 region, and retained only CDR3s that were 7 or more amino acids long. The MANAFEST web app was used to identify antigen-specific clonotypes by comparing expansion in peptide wells with expansion in reference cultures. For clones to be considered positive, expansion at FDR<0.05 versus reference and all other wells, an odds ratio above 5, and a frequency above 0.1% in two replicate wells were required. A clonotype was called cross-reactive if it was significantly expanded both in SARS-CoV-2 spike wells and in at least one common cold coronavirus spike condition. CDR3 similarity was assessed by Levenshtein distance using the stringdist R package, and unrooted trees were constructed with ape in R 3.6.1. TCRdb obtained this table from immuneACCESS and retained in-frame rearrangements with V and J assigned. These tables miss some clones; where compared with another copy, unresolved V genes account for less than half of the shortfall, and the remainder is unexplained. Clone size and the V and J calls come from that table; the DNA yielded D and trimming. The sample data list some 30,000 clones, and approximately 79% of these were observed just once. The ten top clones hold over 4.5% of the sample.

Sequences SGDLS (CDR1) and YYNGEE (CDR2) are obtained from the germline V gene. The trim is 3 bases for V and 0 bases for J, with a gap of 14 bases between the germline ends. From its cysteine to its phenylalanine, the CDR3 spans 16 amino acids. Only the CDR3 region is kept as DNA, spanning 48 bases read in frame from base 1. The source is a human donor who received a COVID-19 vaccine. Some clones in this sample may be carry-over from other donors' samples. Recombination joined TRBV9 with TRBJ2-3; tentative D gene TRBD2, with 7 bases matching. The sequenced sample was CD4+ T cells from PBMCs cultured with SARS-CoV-2 spike peptides, obtained after COVID-19 vaccination. The cell subset or site label, read with the paper, signifies: SARS-CoV-2 spike overlapping peptide pool stimulation. At the DNA level, the sequence is TGTGCCAGCAGCGCAAGGGGGGGACAAAGCACAGATACGCAGTATTTT. This codes for CASSARGGQSTDTQYF.